This T cell receptor beta chain is drawn from a study of CD8 T cells in ankylosing spondylitis. General study results and limits: One TCR beta motif, made up of under ten highly homologous variants, appeared characteristic of ankylosing spondylitis blood.

It was by quantitative 5'-RACE with molecular barcodes that TCR beta libraries were made. Each CDR3 protein gets one entry after TCRdb re-called the 5' RACE reads with MiXCR. Altogether around 770,000 distinct CDR3 sequences are present, about an eighth being singletons, with the ten largest covering around 0.51%. Only a few counts were recorded for this clonotype. Its antigen is unidentified. The CDR3 sequence is 14 residues long. Germline-derived CDR1 and CDR2 are SGHRS and YFSETQ. V lost 5 bases and J lost 6; bases outside the gene matches: 7. This receptor was taken from a male donor with ankylosing spondylitis. The chain joins TRBV5-1 to TRBJ1-2; 10 bases agree with TRBD1. Specimen: blood, either unsorted or a sorted T cell fraction (not recorded which). The CDR3 region is CASRTGTGADGYTF. DNA of the CDR3: TGCGCCAGCAGAACCGGGACAGGGGCGGATGGCTACACCTTC.